This paragraph reports one T cell receptor (beta chain). The sample is drawn from a study of cytomegalovirus exposure and HLA in healthy donors. Trimming at V came to 3 bases and at J to 0 bases, leaving 0 bases not matched to a gene. CDR1 is SGHRS, CDR2 YFSETQ, per germline. The CDR3 sequence is 15 residues long. Some clones are missing from TCRdb's copy, which holds only in-frame ones; the method was immunoSEQ multiplex PCR. The table lists about 68,000 clones, around 97% of them singletons. Material for sequencing was PBMCs. The sequence came from a man between 18 and 29 years old in good health and CMV-seronegative. The chain combines TRBV5-1 with TRBJ2-1; TRBD2 matches at 10 bases. CDR3 nucleotide sequence: TGCGCCAGCAGCTCTAGCGGGAGCTCCTACAATGAGCAGTTCTTC. It yields the protein CASSSSGSSYNEQFF.